A single sample is the source of the 2 T cell receptor beta chains below, sequenced in a study of technical replicates of blood from a handful of donors. Generated by immunoSEQ multiplex PCR, the TCRdb table keeps only in-frame clones and is missing some. The table has 75,000 to 80,000 clones, approximately 94% seen once; the top ten hold under 0.5%. Sequencing used T cells isolated from PBMCs. The source is a human donor in good health.

The chain couples TRBV5-6 to TRBJ1-2; 7 bases are shared with TRBD1. After removal of 4 bases from V and 3 bases from J, the junction contained 6 bases not matched to a gene. Germline CDR1 and CDR2: SGHDT and YYEEEE. The CDR3 loop spans 14 amino acids. Written as DNA, the CDR3 is TGTGCCAGCAGCGAACGGGACAGTTACTATGGCTACACCTTC. It yields the protein CASSERDSYYGYTF.

The chain is built from TRBV11-2 and TRBJ2-2; D possibly corresponds to TRBD1 (8 bases). V lost 2 bases and J 0 bases, leaving 10 bases between the germline ends. The CDR3 totals 16 residues. Germline V gives CDR1 SGHAT, CDR2 FQNNGV. CDR3 in DNA: TGTGCCAGCAGCTTAACAGGGGGGGCGAACACCGGGGAGCTGTTTTTT. Protein: CASSLTGGANTGELFF.